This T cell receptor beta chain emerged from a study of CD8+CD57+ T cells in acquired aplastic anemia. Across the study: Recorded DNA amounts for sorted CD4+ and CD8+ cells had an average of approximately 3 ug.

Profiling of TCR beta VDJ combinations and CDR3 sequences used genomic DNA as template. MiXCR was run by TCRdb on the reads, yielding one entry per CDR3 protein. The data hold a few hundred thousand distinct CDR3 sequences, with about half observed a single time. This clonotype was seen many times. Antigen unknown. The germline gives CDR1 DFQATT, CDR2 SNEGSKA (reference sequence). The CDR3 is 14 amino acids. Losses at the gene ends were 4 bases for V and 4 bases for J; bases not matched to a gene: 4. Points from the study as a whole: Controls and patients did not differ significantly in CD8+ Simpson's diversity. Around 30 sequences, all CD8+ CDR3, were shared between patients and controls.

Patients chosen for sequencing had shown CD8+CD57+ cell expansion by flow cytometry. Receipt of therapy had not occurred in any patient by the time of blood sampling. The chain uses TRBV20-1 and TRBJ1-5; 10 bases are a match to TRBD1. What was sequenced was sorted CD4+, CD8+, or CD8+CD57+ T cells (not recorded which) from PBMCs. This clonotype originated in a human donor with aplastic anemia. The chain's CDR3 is CSANDRGPNQPQHF. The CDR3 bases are TGCAGTGCTAATGACAGGGGGCCTAATCAGCCCCAGCATTTT.